The rows below give T cell receptor beta chains drawn from one sample of a study of OX40 agonist ivuxolimab in advanced cancers. Some clones are missing from TCRdb's copy, which holds only in-frame ones; the method was immunoSEQ multiplex PCR. This table has tens of thousands of clones, over 90% appearing once. The sequenced sample was CD4+ or CD8+ T cells sorted from blood, obtained in a trial of the OX40 agonist ivuxolimab. Receptors were obtained from an adult with an advanced solid tumor such as melanoma, head and neck, liver or kidney cancer. Both conserved end residues are part of each CDR3. The D gene is left open where the match is weak. Size is omitted from some rows. Given values are once, few, many or a class for expanded clones.

cdr3_nt: TGTGCCAGCAGAAGCCCCGGGACGGGGGAAGCTTTCTTT
cdr3_aa: CASRSPGTGEAFF
v_call: TRBV7-9
d_call: NA
clone_size: NA
j_call: TRBJ1-1

cdr3_nt: TGTGCCAGTAGTACCATAGCGGGGCATTCCTACAATGAGCAGTTCTTC
cdr3_aa: CASSTIAGHSYNEQFF
v_call: TRBV19
d_call: TRBD2
clone_size: NA
j_call: TRBJ2-1

cdr3_nt: TGTGCCAGCAGCAGAACAGGGGGCTTTTTCAATGAGCAGTTCTTC
cdr3_aa: CASSRTGGFFNEQFF
v_call: TRBV5-4
d_call: TRBD1
clone_size: NA
j_call: TRBJ2-1

cdr3_nt: TGTGCCTGGGCTATCACTGGAATCTACGAGCAGTACTTC
cdr3_aa: CAWAITGIYEQYF
v_call: TRBV30
d_call: NA
clone_size: NA
j_call: TRBJ2-7

cdr3_nt: TGCAGCGTCGTACTGCAGGGGTACAATGAGCAGCTCTTC
cdr3_aa: CSVVLQGYNEQLF
v_call: TRBV29-1
d_call: NA
clone_size: NA
j_call: TRBJ2-1

cdr3_nt: TGTGCCAGCAGTCTACTAGGACTAATCCCCTCCTACAATGAGCAGTTCTTC
cdr3_aa: CASSLLGLIPSYNEQFF
v_call: TRBV27
d_call: NA
clone_size: NA
j_call: TRBJ2-1

cdr3_nt: TGTGCCAGCAGCTTGGGAGTTACTGAAGCTTTCTTT
cdr3_aa: CASSLGVTEAFF
v_call: TRBV5-5
d_call: NA
clone_size: NA
j_call: TRBJ1-1

cdr3_nt: TGTGCCAGCAGTACCGGCCAGCGGGAGGGCCTGGAGACCCAGTACTTC
cdr3_aa: CASSTGQREGLETQYF
v_call: TRBV6-6
d_call: TRBD2
clone_size: once
j_call: TRBJ2-5

cdr3_nt: TGTGCCACCAGCTACCAGCGGGGGCTCACAGATACGCAGTATTTT
cdr3_aa: CATSYQRGLTDTQYF
v_call: TRBV15
d_call: TRBD2
clone_size: NA
j_call: TRBJ2-3

cdr3_nt: TGTGCCAGCAGCTTCCAAGCGGGAGGGCCGTATGAGCAGTTCTTC
cdr3_aa: CASSFQAGGPYEQFF
v_call: TRBV28
d_call: TRBD2
clone_size: NA
j_call: TRBJ2-1

cdr3_nt: TGTGCCAGCAGCGTAGGCGCCTTTGGCTACACCTTC
cdr3_aa: CASSVGAFGYTF
v_call: TRBV9
d_call: NA
clone_size: few
j_call: TRBJ1-2

cdr3_nt: TGTGCCAGCAGCCTATCCCACCCAAGACTAGCACCGCGAGATACGCAGTATTTT
cdr3_aa: CASSLSHPRLAPRDTQYF
v_call: TRBV7-1
d_call: TRBD2
clone_size: NA
j_call: TRBJ2-3

cdr3_nt: TGCAGCGTTGCTACCGACAGCACGAATCAGCCCCAGCATTTT
cdr3_aa: CSVATDSTNQPQHF
v_call: TRBV29-1
d_call: NA
clone_size: NA
j_call: TRBJ1-5

cdr3_nt: TGTGCCAGTAGTATAGCCGGACAGGGGGCAGACCCAAACTGGGGCTACACCTTC
cdr3_aa: CASSIAGQGADPNWGYTF
v_call: TRBV19
d_call: TRBD1
clone_size: NA
j_call: TRBJ1-2

cdr3_nt: TGTGCCAGTAGTATTCCAGAGAACACTGAAGCTTTCTTT
cdr3_aa: CASSIPENTEAFF
v_call: TRBV19
d_call: NA
clone_size: NA
j_call: TRBJ1-1

cdr3_nt: TGTGCCAGCAGTTTTTACGAGAATGAGCAGTTCTTC
cdr3_aa: CASSFYENEQFF
v_call: TRBV28
d_call: NA
clone_size: NA
j_call: TRBJ2-1

cdr3_nt: TGTGCCTGGAGTGTACTGGGAAACACCATATATTTT
cdr3_aa: CAWSVLGNTIYF
v_call: TRBV30
d_call: NA
clone_size: once
j_call: TRBJ1-3